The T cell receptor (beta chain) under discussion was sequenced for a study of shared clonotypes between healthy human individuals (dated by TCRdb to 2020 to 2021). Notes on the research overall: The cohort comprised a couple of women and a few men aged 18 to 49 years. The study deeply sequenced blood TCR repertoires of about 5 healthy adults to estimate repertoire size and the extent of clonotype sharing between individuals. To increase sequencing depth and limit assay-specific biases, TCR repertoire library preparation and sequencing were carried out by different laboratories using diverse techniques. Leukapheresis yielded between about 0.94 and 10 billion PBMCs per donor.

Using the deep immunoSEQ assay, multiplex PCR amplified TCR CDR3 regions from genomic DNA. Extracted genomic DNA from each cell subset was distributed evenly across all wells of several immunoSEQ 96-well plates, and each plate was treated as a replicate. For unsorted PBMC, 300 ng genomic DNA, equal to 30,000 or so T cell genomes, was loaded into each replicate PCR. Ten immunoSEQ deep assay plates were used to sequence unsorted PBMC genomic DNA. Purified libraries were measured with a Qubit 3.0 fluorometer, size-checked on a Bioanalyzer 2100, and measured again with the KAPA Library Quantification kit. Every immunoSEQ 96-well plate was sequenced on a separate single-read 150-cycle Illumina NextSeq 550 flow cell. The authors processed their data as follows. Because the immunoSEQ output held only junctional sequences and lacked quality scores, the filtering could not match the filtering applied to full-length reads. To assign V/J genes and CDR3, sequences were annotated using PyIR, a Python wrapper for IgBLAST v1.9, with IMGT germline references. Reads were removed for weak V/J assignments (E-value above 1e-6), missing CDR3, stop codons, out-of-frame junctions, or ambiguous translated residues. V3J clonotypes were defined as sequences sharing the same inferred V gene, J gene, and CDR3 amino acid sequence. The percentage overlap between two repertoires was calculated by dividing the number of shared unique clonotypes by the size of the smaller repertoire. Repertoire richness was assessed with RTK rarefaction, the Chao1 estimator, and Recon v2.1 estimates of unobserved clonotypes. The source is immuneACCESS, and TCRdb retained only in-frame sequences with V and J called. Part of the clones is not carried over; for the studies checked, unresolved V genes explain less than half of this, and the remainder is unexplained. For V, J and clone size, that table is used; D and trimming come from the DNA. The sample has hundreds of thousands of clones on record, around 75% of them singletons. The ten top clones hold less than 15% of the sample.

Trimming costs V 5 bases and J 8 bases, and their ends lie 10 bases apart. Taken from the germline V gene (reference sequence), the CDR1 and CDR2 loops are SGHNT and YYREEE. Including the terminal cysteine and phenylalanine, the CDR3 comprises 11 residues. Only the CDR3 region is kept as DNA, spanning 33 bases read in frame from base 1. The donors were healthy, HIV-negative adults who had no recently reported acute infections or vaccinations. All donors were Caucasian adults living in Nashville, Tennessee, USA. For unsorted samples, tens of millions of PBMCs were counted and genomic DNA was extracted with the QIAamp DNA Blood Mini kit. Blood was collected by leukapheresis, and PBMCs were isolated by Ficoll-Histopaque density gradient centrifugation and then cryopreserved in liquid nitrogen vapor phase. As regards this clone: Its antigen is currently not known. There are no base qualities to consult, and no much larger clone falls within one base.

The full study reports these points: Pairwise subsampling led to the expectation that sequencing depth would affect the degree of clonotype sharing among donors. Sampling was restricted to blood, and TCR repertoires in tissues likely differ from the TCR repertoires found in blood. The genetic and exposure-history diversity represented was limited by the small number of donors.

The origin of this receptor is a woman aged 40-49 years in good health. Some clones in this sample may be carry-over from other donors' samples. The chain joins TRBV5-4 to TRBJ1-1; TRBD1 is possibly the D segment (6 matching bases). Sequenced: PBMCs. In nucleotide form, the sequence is TGTGCCAGCAGTTACGACAGGGAAGCTTTCTTT. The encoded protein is CASSYDREAFF.